A selection of T cell receptor beta chains follows, all from one sample in a study of cytomegalovirus exposure and HLA in healthy donors. Generated by immunoSEQ multiplex PCR, the TCRdb table keeps only in-frame clones and is missing some. Here the sample spans 100,000 to 150,000 clones, roughly 80% being singletons. The sample taken for sequencing was PBMCs. The origin of the receptors is a man aged 25-45 years in good health and CMV-seronegative. CDR3s include the opening cysteine and the closing phenylalanine or tryptophan. The order of the fields is D gene, V gene, J gene, CDR3 protein. The D gene is left open where the match is weak.

>TRBD1|TRBV28|TRBJ2-1
CASSFQTGRPYNEQFF
>TRBD1|TRBV5-1|TRBJ2-1
CASSFGDRENEQFF
>.|TRBV4-3|TRBJ1-3
CASSQDRQEILSSGNTIYF
>.|TRBV7-2|TRBJ1-1
CASSLVNRRVGAEAFF
>.|TRBV5-1|TRBJ2-5
CASSSFRGGEETQYF
>TRBD1|TRBV7-8|TRBJ2-6
CASSPRTGGTGANGLTF
>.|TRBV7-9|TRBJ2-4
CASSPHNTDLAKNSQYF
>TRBD1|TRBV7-9|TRBJ2-3
CASSRTGDTDTQYF
>.|TRBV4-2|TRBJ2-7
CASSQVTGTRSYEQYF
>TRBD1|TRBV2|TRBJ2-7
CASRDRGYEQYF
>.|TRBV19|TRBJ1-2
CASRQGNYGYTF
>.|TRBV6-1|TRBJ2-6
CASSEPGGGANGLTF
>.|TRBV5-5|TRBJ1-5
CASSLELNQPQHF
>.|TRBV2|TRBJ1-3
CASSETTGNGNTIYF
>TRBD2|TRBV5-1|TRBJ2-5
CASSLGPGLAAQETQYF
>TRBD1|TRBV5-4|TRBJ1-6
CASSFSTRGMAGPLHF
>.|TRBV5-1|TRBJ2-7
CASSLGVGPPQSYEQYF
>.|TRBV29-1|TRBJ2-3
CSGGEDTQYF
>TRBD2|TRBV11-2|TRBJ2-3
CASSFSGGAQDTQYF
>TRBD2|TRBV27|TRBJ2-3
CASRGLATDTQYF